The TCR beta chain under discussion was sequenced for a study of blood T cell repertoires in COVID-19. Study-wide background: There were acute and convalescent COVID-19 samples, and they came from the United States, Italy and Spain. PBMCs, B-cell-depleted T cells, or T cells were the source of the cDNA or gDNA that made up the material.

Enrolled during active infection, Seattle patients were then followed longitudinally. This CDR3 comprises 12 residues. V was pared by 6 bases and J by 8 bases, with 10 bases between. Germline values: CDR1 MNHEY, CDR2 SVGAGI. As processed by the authors: Nucleated cell counts were estimated from reference gene primer amplification. Sequencing used immunoSEQ multiplex PCR; TCRdb keeps in-frame clones, though not all of them. The V and J calls and clone size come from that table; D and trimming were worked out from the DNA. In the table there are about 130,000 clones, around 75% of which are singletons. The sequenced material came from peripheral blood. The clonotype comes from a woman aged 70-85 years with COVID-19, enrolled during active disease. This chain connects TRBV6-5 to TRBJ2-2; D is undetermined. The CDR3 sequence: CASRWALGELFF. The CDR3 DNA is TGTGCCAGCAGGTGGGCCTTGGGGGAGCTGTTTTTT.